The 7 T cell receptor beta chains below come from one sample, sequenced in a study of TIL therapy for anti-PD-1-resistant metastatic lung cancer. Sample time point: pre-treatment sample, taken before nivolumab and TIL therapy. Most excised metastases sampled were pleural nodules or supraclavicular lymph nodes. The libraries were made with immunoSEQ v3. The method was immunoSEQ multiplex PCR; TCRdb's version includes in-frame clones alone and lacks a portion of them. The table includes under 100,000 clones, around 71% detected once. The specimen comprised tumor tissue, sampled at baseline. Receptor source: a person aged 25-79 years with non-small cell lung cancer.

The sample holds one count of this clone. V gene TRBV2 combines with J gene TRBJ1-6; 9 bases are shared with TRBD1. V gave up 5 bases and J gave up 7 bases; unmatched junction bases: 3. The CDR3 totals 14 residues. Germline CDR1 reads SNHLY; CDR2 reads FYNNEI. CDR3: CASSWTGVNSPLHF. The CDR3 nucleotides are TGTGCCAGCAGTTGGACAGGGGTAAATTCACCCCTCCACTTT.

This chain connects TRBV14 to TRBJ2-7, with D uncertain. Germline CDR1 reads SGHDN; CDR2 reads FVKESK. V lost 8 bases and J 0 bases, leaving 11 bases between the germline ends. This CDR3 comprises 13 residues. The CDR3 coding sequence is TGTGCCAGCCGACCGGACCACTCCTACGAGCAGTACTTC. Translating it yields CASRPDHSYEQYF. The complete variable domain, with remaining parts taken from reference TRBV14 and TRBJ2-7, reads EAGVTQFPSHSVIEKGQTVTLRCDPISGHDNLYWYRRVMGKEIKFLLHFVKESKQDESGMPNNRFLAERTGGTYSTLKVQPAELEDSGVYFCASRPDHSYEQYFGPGTRLTVT.

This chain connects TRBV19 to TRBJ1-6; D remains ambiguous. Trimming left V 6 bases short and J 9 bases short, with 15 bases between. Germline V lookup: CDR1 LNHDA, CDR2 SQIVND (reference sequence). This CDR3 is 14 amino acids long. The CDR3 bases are TGTGCCAGTAGAGGCCTCGCTGGGGTTTCACCCCTCCACTTT. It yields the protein CASRGLAGVSPLHF.

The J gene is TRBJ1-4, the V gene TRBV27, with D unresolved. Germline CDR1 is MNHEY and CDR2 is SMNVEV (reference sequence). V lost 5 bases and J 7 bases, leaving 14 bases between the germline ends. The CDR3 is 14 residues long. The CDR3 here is CASSTSEGSEKLFF. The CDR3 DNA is TGTGCCAGCAGTACCTCGGAAGGGAGTGAAAAACTGTTTTTT.

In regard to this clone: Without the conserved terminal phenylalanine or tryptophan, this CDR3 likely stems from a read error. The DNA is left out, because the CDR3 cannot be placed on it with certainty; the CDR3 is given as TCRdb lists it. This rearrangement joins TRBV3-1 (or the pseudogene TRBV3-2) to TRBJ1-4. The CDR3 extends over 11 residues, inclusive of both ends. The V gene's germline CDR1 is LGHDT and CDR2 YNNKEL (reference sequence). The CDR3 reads CASSRQIGGRT.

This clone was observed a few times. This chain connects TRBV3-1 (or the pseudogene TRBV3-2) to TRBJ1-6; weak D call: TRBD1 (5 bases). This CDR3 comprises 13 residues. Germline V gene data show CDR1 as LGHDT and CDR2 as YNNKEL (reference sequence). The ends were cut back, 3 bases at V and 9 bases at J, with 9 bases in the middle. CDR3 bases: TGTGCCAGCAGCCAGGGGGTCGCTTCACCCCTCCACTTT. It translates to CASSQGVASPLHF.

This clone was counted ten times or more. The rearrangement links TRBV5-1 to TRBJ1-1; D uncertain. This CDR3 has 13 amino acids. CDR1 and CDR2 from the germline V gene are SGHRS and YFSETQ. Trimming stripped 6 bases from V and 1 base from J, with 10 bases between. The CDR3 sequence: CASMAPKNTEAFF. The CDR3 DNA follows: TGCGCCAGCATGGCCCCGAAGAACACTGAAGCTTTCTTT.